This entry concerns a single T cell receptor beta chain. Its target is unknown. This entry belongs to a study of PD-L1 blockade in urothelial cancer. Overall study results and limits: Pretreatment peripheral blood TCR clonality that fell below the median predicted better survival among the patients studied.

Germline V gene lookup returns CDR1 LNHNV and CDR2 YYDKDF (reference sequence). Unmatched junction bases numbered 2, after V lost 3 bases and J lost 6 bases. The CDR3 contains 14 residues. Libraries were prepared by immunoSEQ multiplex PCR; TCRdb keeps only in-frame clonotypes and omits some of them. Here the sample spans about 84,000 clones, about 81% being singletons. Pretreatment and on-treatment blood mononuclear cell samples were taken, totaling between 1 and 8 time points per patient. The sequence derives from a man between 65 and 80 years old with urothelial cancer. The chain has TRBV15 and TRBJ2-2; 9 bases map to TRBD2. Material: PBMCs, obtained around atezolizumab (anti-PD-L1) treatment. The CDR3 spells CATSRAGGPGELFF. The CDR3 DNA is TGTGCCACCAGCAGGGCGGGGGGGCCCGGGGAGCTGTTTTTT.